Sequencing of this TCR beta chain was carried out in a study of cytomegalovirus exposure and HLA in healthy donors. In regard to this clone: What it recognizes is unknown.

Study conclusions and caveats: Later analysis suggested most CMV-associated TCR beta chains were HLA-restricted. Upon later analysis, TCR association rates were observed to vary by HLA locus, being highest for DRB1 and lowest for HLA-C. TCR beta V segments were, for the most part, productive about 87% or about 30% of the time in an earlier analysis. Later examination showed HLA-associated TCR beta chains had greater clonal expansion than equally common others.

The CDR3 is 16 residues long. CDR1 is LGHNA, CDR2 YNFKEQ, per germline. The J segment lost 7 bases and the V segment lost 3 bases, leaving 8 bases of the junction unmatched. The PCR made use of 60 Vbeta and 13 Jbeta primers. The protocol was immunoSEQ multiplex PCR, while the TCRdb copy is restricted to in-frame clones and leaves out a portion. There are 65,000 to 95,000 clones in the sample; roughly 78% occur only once, and 2.5% lies in the top ten. The chain links TRBV4-2 to TRBJ2-7; 14 nucleotides agree with TRBD2. The sequencing input was PBMCs. The source is a male donor in good health and CMV-seropositive. This chain's CDR3 is CASSHEGTSGSTEQYF. Here the CDR3 DNA reads TGTGCCAGCAGCCACGAGGGGACTAGCGGGAGTACAGAGCAGTACTTC.